This T cell receptor beta chain was sequenced in a study of Siglec-9 on CD8 T cells in melanoma. Measured with immunoSEQ multiplex PCR; TCRdb has only the in-frame clones, and not every one. Among 36,000 or so clones listed, approximately 84% were seen once. Germline V gene sequence: CDR1 MDHEN, CDR2 SYDVKM. This CDR3 is built from 14 residues. Trimming removed 4 bases at V and 8 bases at J, with 17 bases between. Sequencing was performed on Siglec-9- CD8+ T cells sorted from blood. The rearrangement joins TRBV28 to TRBJ1-2, with D possibly TRBD1 on 5 matching bases. The sequence was collected from a human donor in good health. The CDR3 DNA reads as TGTGCCAGCAGTTCCCAGCCCCAGGGTGAGGGCTACACCTTC. It is translated as CASSSQPQGEGYTF.